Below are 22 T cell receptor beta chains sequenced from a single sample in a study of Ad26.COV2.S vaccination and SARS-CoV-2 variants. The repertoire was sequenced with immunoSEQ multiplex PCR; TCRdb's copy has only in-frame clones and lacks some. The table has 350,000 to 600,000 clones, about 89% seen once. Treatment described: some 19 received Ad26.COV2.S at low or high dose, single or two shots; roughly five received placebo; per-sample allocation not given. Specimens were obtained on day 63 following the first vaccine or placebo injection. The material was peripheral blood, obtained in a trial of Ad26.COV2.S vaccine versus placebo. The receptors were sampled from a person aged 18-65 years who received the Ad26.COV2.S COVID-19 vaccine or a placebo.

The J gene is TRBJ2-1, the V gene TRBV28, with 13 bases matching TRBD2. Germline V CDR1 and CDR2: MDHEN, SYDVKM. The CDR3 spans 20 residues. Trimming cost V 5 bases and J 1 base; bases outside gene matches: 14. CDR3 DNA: TGTGCCAGCAGTAGTAGGGGAAAGACTAGCGGGAGGTCATCCTACAATGAGCAGTTCTTC. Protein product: CASSSRGKTSGRSSYNEQFF.

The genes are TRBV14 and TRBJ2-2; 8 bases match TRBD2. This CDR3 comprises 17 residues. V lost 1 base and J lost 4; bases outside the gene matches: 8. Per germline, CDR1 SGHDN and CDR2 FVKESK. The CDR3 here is CASSQGLTGGATGELFF. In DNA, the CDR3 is TGTGCCAGCAGCCAAGGTTTAACGGGGGGGGCCACCGGGGAGCTGTTTTTT.

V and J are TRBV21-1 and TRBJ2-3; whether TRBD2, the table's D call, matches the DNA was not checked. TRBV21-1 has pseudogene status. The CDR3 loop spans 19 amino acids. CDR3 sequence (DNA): TGTGCCAGCAGCAACGACGGAGGGACGCCCCGGGAGAGCACAGATACGCAGTATTTT. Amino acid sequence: CASSNDGGTPRESTDTQYF.

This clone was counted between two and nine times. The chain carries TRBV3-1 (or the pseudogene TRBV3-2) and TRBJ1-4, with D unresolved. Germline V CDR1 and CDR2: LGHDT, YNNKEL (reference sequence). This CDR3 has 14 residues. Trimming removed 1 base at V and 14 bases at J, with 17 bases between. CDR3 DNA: TGTGCCAGCAGCCAAGTTGGCGGTTTTGGGGTGCTGTTTTTT. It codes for CASSQVGGFGVLFF.

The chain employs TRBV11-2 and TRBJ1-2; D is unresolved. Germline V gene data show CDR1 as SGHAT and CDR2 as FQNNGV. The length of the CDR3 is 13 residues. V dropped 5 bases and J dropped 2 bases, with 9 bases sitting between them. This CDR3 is CASSDRANYGYTF. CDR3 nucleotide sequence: TGTGCCAGCAGCGATAGGGCAAACTATGGCTACACCTTC.

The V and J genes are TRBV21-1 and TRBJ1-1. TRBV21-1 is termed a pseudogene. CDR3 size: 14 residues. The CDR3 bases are TGTGCCAGCAGCCCCCGGACGAGGGATGCTGAAGCTTTCTTT. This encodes CASSPRTRDAEAFF.

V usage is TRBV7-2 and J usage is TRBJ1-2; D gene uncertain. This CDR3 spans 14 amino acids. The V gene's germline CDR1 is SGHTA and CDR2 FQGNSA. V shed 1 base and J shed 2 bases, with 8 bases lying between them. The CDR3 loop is CASSLDVQNYGYTF. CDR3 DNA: TGTGCCAGCAGCTTAGATGTACAGAACTATGGCTACACCTTC.

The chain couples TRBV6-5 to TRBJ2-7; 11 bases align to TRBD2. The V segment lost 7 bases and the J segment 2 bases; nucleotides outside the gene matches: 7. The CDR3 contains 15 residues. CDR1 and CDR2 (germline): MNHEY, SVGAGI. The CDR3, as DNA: TGTGCCAGCACCCTGGGACTAGCGGAGGCCTACGAGCAGTACTTC. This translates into CASTLGLAEAYEQYF.

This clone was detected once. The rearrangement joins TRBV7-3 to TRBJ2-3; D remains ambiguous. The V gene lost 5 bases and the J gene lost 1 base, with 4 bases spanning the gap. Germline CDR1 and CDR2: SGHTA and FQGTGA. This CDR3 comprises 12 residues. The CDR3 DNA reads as TGTGCCAGCAGCCCGGGCACAGATACGCAGTATTTT. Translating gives CASSPGTDTQYF.

The CDR3 region has the DNA TGTGCCAGCAGCTTAGTCGGGGGTCCAGATACGCAGTATTTT. Protein: CASSLVGGPDTQYF. The rearrangement links TRBV7-2 to TRBJ2-3, with a weak D call TRBD2 (6 bases). The CDR3 has 14 residues. Germline V gene lookup returns CDR1 SGHTA and CDR2 FQGNSA. The germline V and J ends were trimmed by 1 base and 4 bases, with 9 bases remaining between them.

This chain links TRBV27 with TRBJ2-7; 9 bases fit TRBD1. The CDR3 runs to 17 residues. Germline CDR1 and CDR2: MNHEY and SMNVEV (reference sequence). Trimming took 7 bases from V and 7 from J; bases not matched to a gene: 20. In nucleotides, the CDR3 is TGTGCCAGCACCAACTCATTCACCGGGACAGGGAAACTTGAGCAGTACTTC. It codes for CASTNSFTGTGKLEQYF.

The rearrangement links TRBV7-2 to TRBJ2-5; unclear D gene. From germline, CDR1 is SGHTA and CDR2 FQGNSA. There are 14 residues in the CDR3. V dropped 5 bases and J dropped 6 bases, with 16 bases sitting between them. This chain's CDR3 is CASSPLLSTKTQYF. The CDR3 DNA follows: TGTGCCAGCAGCCCCCTTCTCTCGACGAAGACCCAGTACTTC.

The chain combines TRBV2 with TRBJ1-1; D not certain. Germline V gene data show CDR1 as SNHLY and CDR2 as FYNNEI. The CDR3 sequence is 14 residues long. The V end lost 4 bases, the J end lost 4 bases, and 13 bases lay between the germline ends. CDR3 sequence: CASSGKSFPTEAFF. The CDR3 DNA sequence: TGTGCCAGCAGTGGGAAATCCTTCCCCACTGAAGCTTTCTTT.

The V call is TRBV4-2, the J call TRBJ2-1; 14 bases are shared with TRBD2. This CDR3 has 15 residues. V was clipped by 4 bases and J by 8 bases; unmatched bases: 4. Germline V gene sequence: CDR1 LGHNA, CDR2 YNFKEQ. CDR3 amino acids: CASSPGLAGVHEQFF. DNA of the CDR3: TGTGCCAGCAGCCCGGGACTAGCGGGAGTCCATGAGCAGTTCTTC.

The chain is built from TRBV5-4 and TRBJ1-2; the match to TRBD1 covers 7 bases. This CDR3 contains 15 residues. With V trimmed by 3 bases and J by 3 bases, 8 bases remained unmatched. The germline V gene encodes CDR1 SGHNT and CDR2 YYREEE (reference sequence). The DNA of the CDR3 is TGTGCCAGCAGCTCAACCGGGACAGCCGACTATGGCTACACCTTC. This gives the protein CASSSTGTADYGYTF.

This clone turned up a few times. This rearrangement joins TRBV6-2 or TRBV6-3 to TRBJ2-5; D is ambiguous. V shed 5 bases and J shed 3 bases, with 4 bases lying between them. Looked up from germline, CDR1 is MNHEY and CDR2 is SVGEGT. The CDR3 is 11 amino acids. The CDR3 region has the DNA TGTGCCAGCAGTCCCAAAGAGACCCAGTACTTC. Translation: CASSPKETQYF.

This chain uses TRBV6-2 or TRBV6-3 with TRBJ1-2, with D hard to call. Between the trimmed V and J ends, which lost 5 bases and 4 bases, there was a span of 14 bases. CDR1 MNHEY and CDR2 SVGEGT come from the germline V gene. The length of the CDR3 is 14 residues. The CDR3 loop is CASSPWTEIYGYTF. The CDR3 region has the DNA TGTGCCAGCAGTCCCTGGACCGAAATCTATGGCTACACCTTC.

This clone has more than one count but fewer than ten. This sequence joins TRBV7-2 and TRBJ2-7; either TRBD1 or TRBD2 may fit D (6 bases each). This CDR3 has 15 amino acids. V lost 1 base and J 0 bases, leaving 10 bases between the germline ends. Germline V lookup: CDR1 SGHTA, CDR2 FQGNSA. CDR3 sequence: CASSLGGGSSYEQYF. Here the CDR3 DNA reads TGTGCCAGCAGCTTAGGAGGGGGGAGCTCCTACGAGCAGTACTTC.

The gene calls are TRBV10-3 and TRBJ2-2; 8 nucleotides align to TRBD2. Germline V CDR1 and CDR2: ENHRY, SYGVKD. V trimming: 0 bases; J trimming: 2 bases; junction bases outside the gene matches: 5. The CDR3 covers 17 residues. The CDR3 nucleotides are TGTGCCATCAGTGAGTCTCTACTAGCGGACAACACCGGGGAGCTGTTTTTT. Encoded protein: CAISESLLADNTGELFF.

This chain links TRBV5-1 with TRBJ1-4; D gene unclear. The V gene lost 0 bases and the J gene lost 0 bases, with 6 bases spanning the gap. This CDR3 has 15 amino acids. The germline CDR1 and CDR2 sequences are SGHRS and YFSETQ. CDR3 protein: CASSLVGATNEKLFF. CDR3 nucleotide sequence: TGCGCCAGCAGCTTGGTAGGAGCAACTAATGAAAAACTGTTTTTT.

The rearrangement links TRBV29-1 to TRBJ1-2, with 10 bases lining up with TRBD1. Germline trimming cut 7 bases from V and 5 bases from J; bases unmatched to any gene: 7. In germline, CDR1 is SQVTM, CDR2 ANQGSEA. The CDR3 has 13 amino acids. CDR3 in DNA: TGCAGCGCCGGGACAGGGGATGGGTATGGCTACACCTTC. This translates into CSAGTGDGYGYTF.

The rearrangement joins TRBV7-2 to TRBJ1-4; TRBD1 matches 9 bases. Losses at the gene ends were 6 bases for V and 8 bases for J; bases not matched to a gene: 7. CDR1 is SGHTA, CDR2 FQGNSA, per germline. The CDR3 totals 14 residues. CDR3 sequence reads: CASRLQGAREKLFF. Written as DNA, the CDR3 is TGTGCCAGCAGGCTACAGGGGGCCCGGGAAAAACTGTTTTTT.